This T cell receptor beta chain appears in the sequencing data of a study of OX40 agonist ivuxolimab in advanced cancers. Study in general: Every patient in dose escalation had hepatocellular carcinoma, melanoma, renal cell or head and neck cancer.

Germline V gene sequence: CDR1 SGDLS, CDR2 YYNGEE. The CDR3 extends over 16 amino acids. After removal of 2 bases from V and 3 bases from J, the junction contained 7 bases not matched to a gene. Libraries were prepared by immunoSEQ multiplex PCR; TCRdb keeps only in-frame clonotypes and omits some of them. The table shows around 76,000 clones, with 75% to 85% occurring only once. With respect to this clone: Its antigen remains unidentified.

Study conclusions and caveats: In CD8+ T cells, expanded clones were on average more numerous than in CD4+.

The TCR originated in an adult with an advanced solid tumor such as melanoma, head and neck, liver or kidney cancer. The sequences come from CD4+ or CD8+ T cells sorted from blood, collected in a trial of the OX40 agonist ivuxolimab. This chain uses TRBV9 with TRBJ2-7; 11 nucleotides match TRBD2. The CDR3 is CASSVAGTSGIYEQYF. In DNA form, the CDR3 reads TGTGCCAGCAGCGTCGCCGGGACTAGCGGAATCTACGAGCAGTACTTC.